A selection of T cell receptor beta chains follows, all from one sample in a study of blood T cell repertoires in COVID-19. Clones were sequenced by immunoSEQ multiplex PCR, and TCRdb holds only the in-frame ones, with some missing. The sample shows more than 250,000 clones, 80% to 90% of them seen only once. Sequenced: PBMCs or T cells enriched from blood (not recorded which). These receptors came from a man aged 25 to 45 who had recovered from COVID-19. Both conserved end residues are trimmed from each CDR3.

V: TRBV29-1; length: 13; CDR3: SVGGTGYVFTEAF
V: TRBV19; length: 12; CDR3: ASSRQGGDTEAF
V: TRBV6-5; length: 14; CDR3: ASSYSSRGRTDTQY
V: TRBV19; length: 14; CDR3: ASSPPVWERGAEQF
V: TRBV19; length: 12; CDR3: ASRRQGSTGGYT
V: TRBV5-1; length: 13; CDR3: ASSPRTSGGNTQY
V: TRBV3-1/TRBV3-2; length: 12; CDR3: ASSLGQGLEKLF
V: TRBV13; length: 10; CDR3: ASRGLAAEQY
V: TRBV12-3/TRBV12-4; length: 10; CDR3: ASSFTWETQY
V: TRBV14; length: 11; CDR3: ASSRDYGEKLF
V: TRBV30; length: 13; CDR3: AWGEGSGINQPQH
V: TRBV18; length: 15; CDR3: ASSLLQGELVGEGYT
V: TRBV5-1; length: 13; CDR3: ASSLGSGGPDTQY
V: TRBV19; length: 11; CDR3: ASSLNGGEKLF
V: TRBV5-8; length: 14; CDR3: ASSLGTGVSTGELF
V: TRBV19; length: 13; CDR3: ASSIELASVYEQY
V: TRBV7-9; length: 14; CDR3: ASSLASGQGIEPQH
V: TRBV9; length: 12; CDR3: ASSEEGEGEKLF
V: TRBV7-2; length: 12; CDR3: ASSLRTGSYGYT
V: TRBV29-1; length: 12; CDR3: SGGGAGMNTEAF
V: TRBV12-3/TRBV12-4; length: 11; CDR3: ASSPTGVLGYT
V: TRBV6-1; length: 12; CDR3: ASSEPTGGETQY
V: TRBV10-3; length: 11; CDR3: ATYPGQSYGYT
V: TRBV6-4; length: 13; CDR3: ASSLTTGPSDGYT
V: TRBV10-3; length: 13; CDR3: AISVRGTPNSPLH
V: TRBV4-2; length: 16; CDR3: ASSQDRDRGRRTYEQY
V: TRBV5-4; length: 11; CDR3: ASSLKPNYGYT
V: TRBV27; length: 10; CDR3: ASSNPGYEQY
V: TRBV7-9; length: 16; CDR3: ASSLRRLAGGRSDEQF
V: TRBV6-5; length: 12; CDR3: ASSSSDRAHEQY
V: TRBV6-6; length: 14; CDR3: ASSYTNPGLNTEAF
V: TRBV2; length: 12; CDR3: ASSGARQNSPLH
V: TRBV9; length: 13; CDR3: ASSVRTSGGDTQY
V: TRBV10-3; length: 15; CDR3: AISESIRDRGNQPQH
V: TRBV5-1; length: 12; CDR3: ASSFFSSYNEQF
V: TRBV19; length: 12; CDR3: ASSITGSNQPQH
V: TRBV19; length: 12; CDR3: ASSTGQHQETQY
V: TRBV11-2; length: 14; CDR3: ASRRLAGAFRNGYT
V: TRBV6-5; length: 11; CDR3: ASMISRNTEAF
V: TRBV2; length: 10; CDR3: ASSVRGDTQY
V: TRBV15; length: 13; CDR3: ATAPSHDRGYEQY
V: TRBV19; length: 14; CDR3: ASSIPPWQGTGELF
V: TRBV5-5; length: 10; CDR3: ASSRGLDGYT
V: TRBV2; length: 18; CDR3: ASRRKPGTGFDETYNEQF
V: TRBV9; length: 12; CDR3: ASSVGNTQETQY
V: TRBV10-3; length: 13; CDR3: AISERSPNTDTQY
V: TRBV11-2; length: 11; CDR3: ASSRDMKETQY